A selection of T cell receptor beta chains follows, all from one sample in a study of blood T cell repertoires in COVID-19. TCRdb keeps only in-frame clones here, not all; method: immunoSEQ multiplex PCR. The sample gives under 60,000 clones, 80% to 90% of which show up once; roughly an eighth is in the top ten. Sequencing input: peripheral blood. These receptors were obtained from a human donor with active COVID-19. The donor label of this sample is uncertain. CDR3s include the opening cysteine and the closing phenylalanine or tryptophan. Each record gives: clone size, V gene, J gene, D gene, CDR3 protein, CDR3 DNA. D genes are given only for firm matches. A row's size may be missing; if present it is once, few, many or a size class.

abundance: .
v_gene: TRBV18
j_gene: TRBJ1-5
d_gene: TRBD1
CDR3aa: CASSPSRDSHQPQHF
CDR3nt: TGTGCCAGCTCACCCTCCCGGGACAGCCATCAGCCCCAGCATTTT

abundance: .
v_gene: TRBV5-1
j_gene: TRBJ2-1
d_gene: TRBD2
CDR3aa: CASSLPLVAGHDEQFF
CDR3nt: TGCGCCAGCAGCCTACCGTTGGTAGCGGGGCACGATGAGCAGTTCTTC

abundance: .
v_gene: TRBV28
j_gene: TRBJ2-2
d_gene: .
CDR3aa: CASTPTGFSGELFF
CDR3nt: TGTGCCAGCACCCCTACAGGGTTCAGCGGGGAGCTGTTTTTT

abundance: once
v_gene: TRBV2
j_gene: TRBJ1-2
d_gene: .
CDR3aa: CASSAQGTYGYTF
CDR3nt: TGTGCCAGCAGCGCACAGGGTACTTATGGCTACACCTTC

abundance: few
v_gene: TRBV4-2
j_gene: TRBJ2-7
d_gene: TRBD2
CDR3aa: CASSQDRIREGRNEQYF
CDR3nt: TGTGCCAGCAGCCAGGATCGAATTCGGGAGGGAAGGAACGAGCAGTACTTC

abundance: once
v_gene: TRBV7-9
j_gene: TRBJ2-3
d_gene: .
CDR3aa: CASSSEGNTQYF
CDR3nt: TGTGCCAGCAGCTCGGAGGGGAATACGCAGTATTTT

abundance: once
v_gene: TRBV7-2
j_gene: TRBJ1-4
d_gene: .
CDR3aa: CASSRDSYQEKLFF
CDR3nt: TGTGCCAGCAGCCGTGACAGTTACCAAGAAAAACTGTTTTTT

abundance: once
v_gene: TRBV19
j_gene: TRBJ2-7
d_gene: TRBD1
CDR3aa: CASSPSGGVYEQYF
CDR3nt: TGTGCCAGTAGTCCCTCAGGGGGCGTTTACGAGCAGTACTTC

abundance: .
v_gene: TRBV7-8
j_gene: TRBJ1-2
d_gene: TRBD1
CDR3aa: CASSFGTGSNYGYTF
CDR3nt: TGTGCCAGCAGCTTCGGGACAGGGTCTAACTATGGCTACACCTTC

abundance: .
v_gene: TRBV10-2
j_gene: TRBJ2-7
d_gene: TRBD1
CDR3aa: CASKGMDRSYEQYF
CDR3nt: TGCGCCAGCAAGGGTATGGACAGGTCCTACGAGCAGTACTTC

abundance: .
v_gene: TRBV28
j_gene: TRBJ2-1
d_gene: TRBD1
CDR3aa: CATQGQGGFDEQFF
CDR3nt: TGTGCCACCCAGGGACAGGGGGGTTTCGATGAGCAGTTCTTC

abundance: .
v_gene: TRBV5-1
j_gene: TRBJ2-2
d_gene: TRBD1
CDR3aa: CASYGRETGGAGGELFF
CDR3nt: TGCGCCAGCTATGGACGGGAAACAGGGGGCGCAGGCGGGGAGCTGTTTTTT

abundance: .
v_gene: TRBV27
j_gene: TRBJ1-1
d_gene: .
CDR3aa: CASQSRATEAFF
CDR3nt: TGTGCCAGCCAGTCCAGGGCAACTGAAGCTTTCTTT

abundance: .
v_gene: TRBV7-9
j_gene: TRBJ2-7
d_gene: .
CDR3aa: CASSTRQSSYEQYF
CDR3nt: TGTGCCAGCAGCACTCGACAGAGCTCCTACGAGCAGTACTTC

abundance: .
v_gene: TRBV7-8
j_gene: TRBJ1-1
d_gene: TRBD1
CDR3aa: CASSSGTAEAFF
CDR3nt: TGTGCCAGCAGCTCAGGGACAGCTGAAGCTTTCTTT

abundance: .
v_gene: TRBV5-1
j_gene: TRBJ2-1
d_gene: TRBD2
CDR3aa: CASQDQGIGLAGGYEQFF
CDR3nt: TGCGCCAGTCAAGACCAAGGTATCGGACTAGCGGGAGGTTACGAGCAGTTCTTC

abundance: few
v_gene: TRBV9
j_gene: TRBJ1-2
d_gene: .
CDR3aa: CASSDTSNYGYTF
CDR3nt: TGTGCCAGCAGTGATACTTCTAACTATGGCTACACCTTC

abundance: .
v_gene: TRBV27
j_gene: TRBJ2-7
d_gene: TRBD2
CDR3aa: CASSLLPSGGSEQYF
CDR3nt: TGTGCCAGCAGTCTTCTACCTAGCGGGGGTAGCGAGCAGTACTTC

abundance: .
v_gene: TRBV30
j_gene: TRBJ2-5
d_gene: .
CDR3aa: CAWSEVGLRETQYF
CDR3nt: TGTGCCTGGAGTGAGGTGGGCCTGAGAGAGACCCAGTACTTC

abundance: .
v_gene: TRBV7-2
j_gene: TRBJ1-5
d_gene: TRBD1
CDR3aa: CASSQTGGEQPQHF
CDR3nt: TGTGCCAGCAGCCAAACAGGGGGCGAGCAGCCCCAGCATTTT

abundance: few
v_gene: TRBV30
j_gene: TRBJ1-1
d_gene: .
CDR3aa: CAWSWGGEAFF
CDR3nt: TGTGCCTGGAGTTGGGGAGGAGAAGCTTTCTTT

abundance: .
v_gene: TRBV7-8
j_gene: TRBJ2-5
d_gene: TRBD1
CDR3aa: CASSQRQGRETQYF
CDR3nt: TGTGCCAGCAGCCAAAGACAGGGAAGGGAGACCCAGTACTTC

abundance: few
v_gene: TRBV5-4
j_gene: TRBJ2-1
d_gene: TRBD2
CDR3aa: CASSSGGQDYNEQFF
CDR3nt: TGTGCCAGCAGCTCGGGGGGTCAAGATTACAATGAGCAGTTCTTC

abundance: .
v_gene: TRBV11-2
j_gene: TRBJ2-2
d_gene: .
CDR3aa: CASSRRETGELFF
CDR3nt: TGTGCCAGCAGCCGGAGGGAAACCGGGGAGCTGTTTTTT

abundance: .
v_gene: TRBV28
j_gene: TRBJ1-2
d_gene: TRBD1
CDR3aa: CASSVRRGQRMTNYGYTF
CDR3nt: TGTGCCAGCAGTGTAAGAAGGGGACAGCGAATGACTAATTATGGCTACACCTTC

abundance: .
v_gene: TRBV5-6
j_gene: TRBJ2-6
d_gene: .
CDR3aa: CASSLDNRGANVLTF
CDR3nt: TGTGCCAGCAGCTTGGATAATCGGGGGGCCAACGTCCTGACTTTC

abundance: once
v_gene: TRBV25-1
j_gene: TRBJ1-1
d_gene: TRBD1
CDR3aa: CASRKDRSTEAFF
CDR3nt: TGTGCCAGCAGGAAGGACAGGTCGACTGAAGCTTTCTTT

abundance: .
v_gene: TRBV6-5
j_gene: TRBJ1-2
d_gene: .
CDR3aa: CASSYSGASFNYGYTF
CDR3nt: TGTGCCAGCAGTTACTCGGGGGCGAGCTTCAACTATGGCTACACCTTC

abundance: .
v_gene: TRBV5-1
j_gene: TRBJ1-1
d_gene: TRBD1
CDR3aa: CASSSPRDRGSENTEAFF
CDR3nt: TGCGCCAGCAGCTCACCTAGGGACAGGGGGTCTGAGAACACTGAAGCTTTCTTT

abundance: .
v_gene: TRBV19
j_gene: TRBJ2-5
d_gene: .
CDR3aa: CASSTGGHETQYF
CDR3nt: TGTGCCAGTAGTACCGGCGGACACGAGACCCAGTACTTC

abundance: .
v_gene: TRBV6-5
j_gene: TRBJ2-5
d_gene: .
CDR3aa: CASSPPETETQYF
CDR3nt: TGTGCCAGCAGTCCGCCGGAGACCGAGACCCAGTACTTC

abundance: .
v_gene: TRBV27
j_gene: TRBJ2-5
d_gene: TRBD2
CDR3aa: CASSLSAGVTETQYF
CDR3nt: TGTGCCAGCAGTTTATCCGCGGGAGTCACGGAGACCCAGTACTTC

abundance: .
v_gene: TRBV4-2
j_gene: TRBJ2-7
d_gene: .
CDR3aa: CASSRDGTNYEQYF
CDR3nt: TGTGCCAGCAGCCGGGACGGGACAAACTACGAGCAGTACTTC

abundance: .
v_gene: TRBV6-6
j_gene: TRBJ1-2
d_gene: .
CDR3aa: CASSYPAAAELPAF
CDR3nt: TGTGCCAGCAGTTACCCCGCGGCAGCCGAGCTACCCGCCTTC

abundance: few
v_gene: TRBV6-5
j_gene: TRBJ2-2
d_gene: .
CDR3aa: CASLQARELFF
CDR3nt: TGTGCCAGCTTACAGGCGCGGGAGCTGTTTTTT

abundance: .
v_gene: TRBV11-2
j_gene: TRBJ2-1
d_gene: TRBD2
CDR3aa: CASSYNSGSGLAGNEQFF
CDR3nt: TGTGCCAGCAGCTACAACTCGGGCTCGGGGCTAGCGGGAAATGAGCAGTTCTTC

abundance: .
v_gene: TRBV4-1
j_gene: TRBJ2-7
d_gene: .
CDR3aa: CASSQEFFRYEQYF
CDR3nt: TGCGCCAGCAGCCAAGAATTTTTCCGCTACGAGCAGTACTTC

abundance: .
v_gene: TRBV3-1/TRBV3-2
j_gene: TRBJ1-1
d_gene: TRBD1
CDR3aa: CASSQLGTENTEAFF
CDR3nt: TGTGCCAGCAGCCAACTCGGGACAGAGAACACTGAAGCTTTCTTT

abundance: .
v_gene: TRBV7-9
j_gene: TRBJ1-1
d_gene: TRBD1
CDR3aa: CASSPGTGGLNTEAFF
CDR3nt: TGTGCCAGCAGCCCCGGGACAGGGGGTTTGAACACTGAAGCTTTCTTT

abundance: .
v_gene: TRBV3-1/TRBV3-2
j_gene: TRBJ2-2
d_gene: .
CDR3aa: CASSLDHGAGELFF
CDR3nt: TGTGCCAGCAGCCTGGACCACGGGGCCGGGGAGCTGTTTTTT

abundance: .
v_gene: TRBV7-2
j_gene: TRBJ1-6
d_gene: .
CDR3aa: CASSLYQDSPLHF
CDR3nt: TGTGCCAGCAGCTTATATCAGGATTCACCCCTCCACTTT

abundance: .
v_gene: TRBV7-9
j_gene: TRBJ1-1
d_gene: .
CDR3aa: CASSPSWGGKGAFF
CDR3nt: TGTGCCAGCAGCCCATCGTGGGGGGGAAAGGGAGCTTTCTTT

abundance: .
v_gene: TRBV11-2
j_gene: TRBJ2-3
d_gene: .
CDR3aa: CASSLSSAVSNTQYF
CDR3nt: TGTGCCAGCAGCTTAAGTTCGGCGGTTTCCAATACGCAGTATTTT

abundance: .
v_gene: TRBV29-1
j_gene: TRBJ2-5
d_gene: .
CDR3aa: CSVDGSQETQYF
CDR3nt: TGCAGCGTTGACGGGAGCCAAGAGACCCAGTACTTC

abundance: .
v_gene: TRBV2
j_gene: TRBJ2-1
d_gene: .
CDR3aa: CASSGSYNEQFF
CDR3nt: TGTGCCAGCTCGGGGTCCTACAATGAGCAGTTCTTC